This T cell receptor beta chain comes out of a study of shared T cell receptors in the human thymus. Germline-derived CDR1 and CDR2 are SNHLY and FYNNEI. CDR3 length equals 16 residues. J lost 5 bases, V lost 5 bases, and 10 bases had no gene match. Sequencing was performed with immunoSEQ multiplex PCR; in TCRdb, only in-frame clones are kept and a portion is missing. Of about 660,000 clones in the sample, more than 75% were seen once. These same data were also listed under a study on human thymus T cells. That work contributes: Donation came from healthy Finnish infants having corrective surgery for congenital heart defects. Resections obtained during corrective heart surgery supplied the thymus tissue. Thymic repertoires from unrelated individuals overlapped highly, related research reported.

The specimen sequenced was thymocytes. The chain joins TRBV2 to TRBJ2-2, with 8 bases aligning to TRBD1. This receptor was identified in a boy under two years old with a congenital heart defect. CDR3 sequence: CASSYPGTGDTGELFF. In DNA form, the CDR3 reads TGTGCCAGCAGTTACCCCGGGACAGGTGATACCGGGGAGCTGTTTTTT.